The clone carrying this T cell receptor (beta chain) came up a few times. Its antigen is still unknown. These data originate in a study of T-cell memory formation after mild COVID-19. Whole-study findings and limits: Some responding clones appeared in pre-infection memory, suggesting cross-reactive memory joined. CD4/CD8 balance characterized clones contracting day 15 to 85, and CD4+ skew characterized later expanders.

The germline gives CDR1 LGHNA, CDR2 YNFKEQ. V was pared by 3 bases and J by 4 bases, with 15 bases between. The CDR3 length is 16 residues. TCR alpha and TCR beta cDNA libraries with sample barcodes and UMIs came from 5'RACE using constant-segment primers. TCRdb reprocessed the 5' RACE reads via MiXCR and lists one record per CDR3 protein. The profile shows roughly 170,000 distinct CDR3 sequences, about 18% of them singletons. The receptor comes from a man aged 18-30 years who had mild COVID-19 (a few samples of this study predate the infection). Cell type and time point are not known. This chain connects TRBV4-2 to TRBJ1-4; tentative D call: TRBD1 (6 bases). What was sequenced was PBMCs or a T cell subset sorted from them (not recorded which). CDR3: CASSQIEGRGNEKLFF. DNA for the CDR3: TGTGCCAGCAGCCAGATAGAGGGCAGGGGTAATGAAAAACTGTTTTTT.